This TCR beta chain was sequenced during a study of tumor-infiltrating lymphocytes in oesophageal squamous cell carcinoma (TCRdb year 2016). The library was obtained by PCR. TCRdb names Illumina HiSeq 2000 as the instrument used. The public reads were reprocessed in TCRdb via fastp at Q25 and MiXCR, keeping in-frame beta chains. CDR3 protein duplicates are merged, each entry listing the most common genes and DNA. The sample table shows fewer than 11,000 distinct CDR3 sequences, and roughly 58% are seen once. The top ten hold approximately 42% of the sample. The CDR3 runs 16 residues from the cysteine to the phenylalanine. The retained sequence is limited to the CDR3, 48 bases, with the frame set at the first base. V has 5 bases trimmed and J has 7 bases trimmed; junction bases matching no gene number 10. CDR1 and CDR2 were assigned from the germline V gene (reference sequence) as SEHNR and FQNEAQ. This clonotype was counted between two and nine times. Its recognized antigen is unknown. No clone much larger than this one lies a single base away; base qualities are absent.

The rearrangement combines TRBV7-9 with TRBJ2-1; TRBD2 aligns with 11 central bases. The clonotype originates from a female donor with esophageal squamous cell carcinoma. The sample comprised esophageal tumor tissue. The DNA sequence follows: TGTGCCAGCAGCCCGAGTAGCGGGAGGGCCAAGAATGAGCAGTTCTTC. It specifies CASSPSSGRAKNEQFF.